This T cell receptor (beta chain) was documented in a study of Ad26.COV2.S vaccination and SARS-CoV-2 variants. Overall study results and limits: People who got the vaccine or the placebo had similar non-spike TCR breadth. There was a possibility that the TCR breadth and depth analyses underestimated total T cell responses. It was reported that spike-specific CD8+ and CD4+ T cell responses were substantially broad after vaccination.

Turning to this clone: Its cognate antigen is unknown.

The CDR3 covers 17 residues. CDR1 SGHRS and CDR2 YFSETQ come from the germline V gene. Trimming pared 4 bases from V and 5 bases from J, leaving 22 bases between. The repertoire was sequenced with immunoSEQ multiplex PCR; TCRdb's copy has only in-frame clones and lacks some. Among about 350,000 clones, roughly 94% were seen once, and the ten largest hold under 4%. The TCR comes from a human donor who had recovered from COVID-19. The input for sequencing was peripheral blood, taken after recovery from COVID-19. The V and J genes are TRBV5-1 and TRBJ2-1; perhaps TRBD1 as D (7 bases). DNA of the CDR3: TGCGCCAGCAGCCCCCTTGATCGGAGGGGGCGACACAATGAGCAGTTCTTC. Its translation: CASSPLDRRGRHNEQFF.